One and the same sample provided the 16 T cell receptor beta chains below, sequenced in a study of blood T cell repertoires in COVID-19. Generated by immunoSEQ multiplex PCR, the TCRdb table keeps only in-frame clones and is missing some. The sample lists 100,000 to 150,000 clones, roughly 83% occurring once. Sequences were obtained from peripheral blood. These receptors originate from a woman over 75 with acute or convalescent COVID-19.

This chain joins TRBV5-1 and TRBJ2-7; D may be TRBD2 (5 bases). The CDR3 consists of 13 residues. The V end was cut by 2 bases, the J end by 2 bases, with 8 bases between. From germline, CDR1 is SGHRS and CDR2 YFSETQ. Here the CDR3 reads CASSFGETYEQYF. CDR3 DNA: TGCGCCAGCAGCTTCGGGGAAACCTACGAGCAGTACTTC.

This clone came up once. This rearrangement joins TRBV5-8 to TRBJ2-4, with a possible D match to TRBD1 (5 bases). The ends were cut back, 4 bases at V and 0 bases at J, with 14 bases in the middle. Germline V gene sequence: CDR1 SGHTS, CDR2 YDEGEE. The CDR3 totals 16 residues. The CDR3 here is CASSPRTNLAKNIQYF. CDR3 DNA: TGTGCCAGCAGCCCGAGGACAAACCTAGCCAAAAACATTCAGTACTTC.

The CDR3 DNA is TGCGCCAGCAGCCATTCCCCGGGACAGGGGGTCTATGGCTACACCTTC. Encoded protein: CASSHSPGQGVYGYTF. The chain couples TRBV4-1 to TRBJ1-2; 11 bases are shared with TRBD1. This CDR3 is built from 16 residues. Per the germline V gene, CDR1 is MGHRA and CDR2 is YSYEKL. Unmatched junction bases numbered 7, after V lost 3 bases and J lost 4 bases.

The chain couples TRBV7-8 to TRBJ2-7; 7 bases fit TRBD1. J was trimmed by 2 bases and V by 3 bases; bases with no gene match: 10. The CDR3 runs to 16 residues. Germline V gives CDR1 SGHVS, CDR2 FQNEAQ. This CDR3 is CASSFGEPGTAYEQYF. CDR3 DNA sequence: TGTGCCAGCAGCTTTGGGGAGCCCGGGACAGCCTACGAGCAGTACTTC. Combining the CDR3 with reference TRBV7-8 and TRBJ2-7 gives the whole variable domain GAGVSQSPRYKVAKRGQDVALRCDPISGHVSLFWYQQALGQGPEFLTYFQNEAQLDKSGLPSDRFFAERPEGSVSTLKIQRTQQEDSAVYLCASSFGEPGTAYEQYFGPGTRLTVT.

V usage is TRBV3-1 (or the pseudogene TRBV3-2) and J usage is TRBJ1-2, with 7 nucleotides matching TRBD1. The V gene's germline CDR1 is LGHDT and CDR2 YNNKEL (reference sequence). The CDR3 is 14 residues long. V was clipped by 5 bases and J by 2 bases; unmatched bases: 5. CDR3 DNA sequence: TGTGCCAGCAGCATGCTGACAGGGAACTATGGCTACACCTTC. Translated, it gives CASSMLTGNYGYTF.

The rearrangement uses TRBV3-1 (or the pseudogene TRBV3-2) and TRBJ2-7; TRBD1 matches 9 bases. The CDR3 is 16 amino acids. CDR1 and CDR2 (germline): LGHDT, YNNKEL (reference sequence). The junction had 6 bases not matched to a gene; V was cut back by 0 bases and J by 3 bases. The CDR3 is CASSQDMGTGNYEQYF. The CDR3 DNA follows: TGTGCCAGCAGCCAAGATATGGGGACAGGGAACTACGAGCAGTACTTC.

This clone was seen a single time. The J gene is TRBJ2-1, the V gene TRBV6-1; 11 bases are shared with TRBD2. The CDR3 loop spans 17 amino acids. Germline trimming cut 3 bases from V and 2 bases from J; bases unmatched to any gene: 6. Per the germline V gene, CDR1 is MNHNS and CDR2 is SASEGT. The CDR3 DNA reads TGTGCCAGCAGTGATAGGAATAGCGGGAGGGCCTACAATGAGCAGTTCTTC. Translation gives CASSDRNSGRAYNEQFF.

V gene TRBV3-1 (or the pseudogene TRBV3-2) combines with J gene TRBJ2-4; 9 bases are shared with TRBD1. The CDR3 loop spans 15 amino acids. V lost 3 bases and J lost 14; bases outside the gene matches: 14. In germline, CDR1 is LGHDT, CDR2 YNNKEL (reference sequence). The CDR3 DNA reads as TGTGCCAGCAGCCACCGCCGGGACAGGGACAGAGGGGAGTACTTC. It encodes CASSHRRDRDRGEYF.

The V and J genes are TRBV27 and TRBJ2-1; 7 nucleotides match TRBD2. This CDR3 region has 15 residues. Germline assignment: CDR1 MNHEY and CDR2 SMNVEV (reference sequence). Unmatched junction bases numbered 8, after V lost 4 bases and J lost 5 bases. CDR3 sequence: CASSSLASGNNEQFF. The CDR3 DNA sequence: TGTGCCAGCAGTTCCCTGGCTAGCGGAAACAATGAGCAGTTCTTC.

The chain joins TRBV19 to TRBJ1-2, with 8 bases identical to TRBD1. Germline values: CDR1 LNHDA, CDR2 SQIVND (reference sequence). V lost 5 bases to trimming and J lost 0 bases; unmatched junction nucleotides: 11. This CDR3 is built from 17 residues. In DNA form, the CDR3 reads TGTGCCAGTAGTCGCTCCGGGACAGGAGTCCCTAACTATGGCTACACCTTC. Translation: CASSRSGTGVPNYGYTF.

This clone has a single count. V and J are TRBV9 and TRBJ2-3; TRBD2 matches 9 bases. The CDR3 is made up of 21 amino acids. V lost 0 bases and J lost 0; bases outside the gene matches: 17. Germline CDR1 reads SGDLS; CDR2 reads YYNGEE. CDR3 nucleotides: TGTGCCAGCAGCGTAGAGGGGACTAGCAGGAAGGGAAACCCTAGCACAGATACGCAGTATTTT. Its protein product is CASSVEGTSRKGNPSTDTQYF.

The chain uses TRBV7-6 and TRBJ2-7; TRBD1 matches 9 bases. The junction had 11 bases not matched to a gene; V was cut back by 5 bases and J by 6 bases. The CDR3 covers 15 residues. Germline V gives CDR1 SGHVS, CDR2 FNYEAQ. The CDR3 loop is CASSLSGQGSVEQYF. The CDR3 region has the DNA TGTGCCAGCAGCCTCTCGGGACAGGGATCTGTCGAGCAGTACTTC.

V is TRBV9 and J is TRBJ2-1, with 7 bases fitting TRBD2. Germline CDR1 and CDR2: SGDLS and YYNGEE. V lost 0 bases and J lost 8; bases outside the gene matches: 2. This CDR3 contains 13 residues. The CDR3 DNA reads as TGTGCCAGCAGCGTAGGCCTAGCGGATGAGCAGTTCTTC. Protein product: CASSVGLADEQFF. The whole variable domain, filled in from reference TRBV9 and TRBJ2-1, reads DSGVTQTPKHLITATGQRVTLRCSPRSGDLSVYWYQQSLDQGLQFLIQYYNGEERAKGNILERFSAQQFPDLHSELNLSSLELGDSALYFCASSVGLADEQFFGPGTRLTVL.

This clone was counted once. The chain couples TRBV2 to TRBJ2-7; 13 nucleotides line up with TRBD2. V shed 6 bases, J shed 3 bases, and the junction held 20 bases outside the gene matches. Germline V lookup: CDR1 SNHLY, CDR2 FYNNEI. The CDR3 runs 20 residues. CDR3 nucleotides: TGTGCCAGCAGCGACTCACTAGCGGGGGGGTCTAATAAATGGGGCTACGAGCAGTACTTC. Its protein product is CASSDSLAGGSNKWGYEQYF.

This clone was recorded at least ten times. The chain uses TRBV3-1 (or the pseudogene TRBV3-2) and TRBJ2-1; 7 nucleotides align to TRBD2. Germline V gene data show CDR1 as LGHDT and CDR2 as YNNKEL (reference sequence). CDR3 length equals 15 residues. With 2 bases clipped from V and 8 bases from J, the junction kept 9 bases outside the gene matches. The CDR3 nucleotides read TGTGCCAGCAGCCAACTTGCAAGCGGGGTAGATGAGCAGTTCTTC. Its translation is CASSQLASGVDEQFF.

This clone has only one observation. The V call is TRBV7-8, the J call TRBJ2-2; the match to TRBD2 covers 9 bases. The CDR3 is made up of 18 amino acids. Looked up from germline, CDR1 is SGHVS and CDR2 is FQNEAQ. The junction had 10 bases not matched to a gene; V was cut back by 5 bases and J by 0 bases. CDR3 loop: CASSAIAGEAANTGELFF. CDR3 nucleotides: TGTGCCAGCAGCGCCATAGCGGGAGAGGCCGCGAACACCGGGGAGCTGTTTTTT.